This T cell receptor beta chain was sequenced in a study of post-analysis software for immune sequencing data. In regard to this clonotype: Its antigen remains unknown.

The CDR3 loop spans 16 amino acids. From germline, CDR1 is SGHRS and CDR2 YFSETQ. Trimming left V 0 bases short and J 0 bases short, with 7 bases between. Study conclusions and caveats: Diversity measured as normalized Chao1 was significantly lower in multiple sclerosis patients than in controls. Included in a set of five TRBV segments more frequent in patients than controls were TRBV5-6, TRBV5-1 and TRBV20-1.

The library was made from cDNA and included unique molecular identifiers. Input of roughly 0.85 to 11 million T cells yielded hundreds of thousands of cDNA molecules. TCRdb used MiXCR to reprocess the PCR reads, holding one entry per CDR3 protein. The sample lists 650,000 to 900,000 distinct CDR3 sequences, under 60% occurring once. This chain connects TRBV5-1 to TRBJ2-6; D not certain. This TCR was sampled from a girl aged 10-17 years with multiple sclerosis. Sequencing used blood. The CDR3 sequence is CASSLDRASGANVLTF. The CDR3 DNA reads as TGCGCCAGCAGCTTGGATCGTGCCTCTGGGGCCAACGTCCTGACTTTC. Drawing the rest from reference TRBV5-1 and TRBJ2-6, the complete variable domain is KAGVTQTPRYLIKTRGQQVTLSCSPISGHRSVSWYQQTPGQGLQFLFEYFSETQRNKGNFPGRFSGRQFSNSRSEMNVSTLELGDSALYLCASSLDRASGANVLTFGAGSRLTVL.